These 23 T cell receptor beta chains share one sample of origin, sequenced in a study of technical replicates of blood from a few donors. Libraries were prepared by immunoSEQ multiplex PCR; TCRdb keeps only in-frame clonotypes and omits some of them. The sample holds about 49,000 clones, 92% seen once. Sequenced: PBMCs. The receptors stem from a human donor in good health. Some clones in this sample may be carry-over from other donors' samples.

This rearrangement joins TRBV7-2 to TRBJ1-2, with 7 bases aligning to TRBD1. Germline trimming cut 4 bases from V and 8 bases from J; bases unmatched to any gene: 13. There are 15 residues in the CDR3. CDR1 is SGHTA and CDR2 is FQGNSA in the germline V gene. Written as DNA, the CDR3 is TGTGCCAGCAGCTGGGACAGCCAAGCCTCGGGAGGCTACACCTTC. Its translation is CASSWDSQASGGYTF. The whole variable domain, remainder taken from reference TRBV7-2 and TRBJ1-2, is GAGVSQSPSNKVTEKGKDVELRCDPISGHTALYWYRQSLGQGLEFLIYFQGNSAPDKSGLPSDRFSAERTGGSVSTLTIQRTQQEDSAVYLCASSWDSQASGGYTFGSGTRLTVV.

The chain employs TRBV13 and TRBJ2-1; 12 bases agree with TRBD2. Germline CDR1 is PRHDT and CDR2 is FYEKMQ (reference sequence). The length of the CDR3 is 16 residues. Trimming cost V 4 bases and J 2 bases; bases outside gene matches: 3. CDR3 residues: CASSSRLAGAYNEQFF. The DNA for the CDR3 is TGTGCCAGCAGCTCCCGACTAGCGGGGGCCTACAATGAGCAGTTCTTC.

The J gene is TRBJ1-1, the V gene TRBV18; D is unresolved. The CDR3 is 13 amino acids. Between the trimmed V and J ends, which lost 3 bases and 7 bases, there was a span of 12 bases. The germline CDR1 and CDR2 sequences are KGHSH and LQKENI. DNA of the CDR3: TGTGCCAGCTCACCTAACAGAGACGGTGAAGCTTTCTTT. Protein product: CASSPNRDGEAFF.

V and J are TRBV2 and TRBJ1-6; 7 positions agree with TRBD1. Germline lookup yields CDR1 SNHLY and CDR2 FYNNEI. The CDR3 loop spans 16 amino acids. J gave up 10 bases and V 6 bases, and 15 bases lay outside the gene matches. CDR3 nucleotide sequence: TGTGCCAGCAGCCTTCAGGGGGAAGGTGCGGGGTCACCCCTCCACTTT. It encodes CASSLQGEGAGSPLHF.

CDR3 residues: CASILSVGTAYEQYF. The CDR3 DNA follows: TGTGCCAGCATCTTATCAGTAGGGACAGCCTACGAGCAGTACTTC. The V call is TRBV6-1, the J call TRBJ2-7, with 7 bases that match TRBD1. Looked up from germline, CDR1 is MNHNS and CDR2 is SASEGT. V gave up 7 bases and J gave up 2 bases; unmatched junction bases: 11. The CDR3 covers 15 residues.

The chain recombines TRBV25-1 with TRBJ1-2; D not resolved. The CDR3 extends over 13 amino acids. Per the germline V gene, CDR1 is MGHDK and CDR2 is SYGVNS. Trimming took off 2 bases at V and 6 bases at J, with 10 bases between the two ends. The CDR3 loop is CASSERRGNGYTF. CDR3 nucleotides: TGTGCCAGCAGTGAACGCCGAGGGAATGGCTACACCTTC.

The CDR3 here is CASSTGFEEQETQYF. In nucleotides, the CDR3 is TGTGCCAGCAGTACCGGCTTTGAGGAACAAGAGACCCAGTACTTC. The chain carries TRBV6-5 and TRBJ2-5; D is unclear. Trimming removed 5 bases from V and 2 bases from J, with 15 bases in between. Germline CDR1 reads MNHEY; CDR2 reads SVGAGI. The CDR3 is 15 amino acids.

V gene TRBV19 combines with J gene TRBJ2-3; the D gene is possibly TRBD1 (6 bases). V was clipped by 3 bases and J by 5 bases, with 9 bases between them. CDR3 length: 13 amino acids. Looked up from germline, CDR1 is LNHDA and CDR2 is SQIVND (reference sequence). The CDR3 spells CASSIQGIDTQYF. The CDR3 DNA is TGTGCCAGTAGTATTCAGGGGATAGATACGCAGTATTTT.

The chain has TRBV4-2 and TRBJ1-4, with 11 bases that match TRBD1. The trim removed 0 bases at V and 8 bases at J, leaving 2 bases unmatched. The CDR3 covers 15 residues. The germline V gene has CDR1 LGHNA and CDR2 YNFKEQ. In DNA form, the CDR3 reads TGTGCCAGCAGCCAAGAGGGACAGGGGGAGGAAAAACTGTTTTTT. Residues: CASSQEGQGEEKLFF.

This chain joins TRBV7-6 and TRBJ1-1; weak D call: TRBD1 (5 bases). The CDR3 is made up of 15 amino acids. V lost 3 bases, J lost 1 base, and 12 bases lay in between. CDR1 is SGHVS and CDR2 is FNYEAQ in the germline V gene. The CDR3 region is CASSLVEGSNTEAFF. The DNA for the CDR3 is TGTGCCAGCAGCTTGGTGGAGGGGTCGAACACTGAAGCTTTCTTT.

The CDR3 spells CASRFGGGAEQYF. The DNA for the CDR3 is TGTGCCAGCAGATTCGGGGGAGGGGCCGAGCAGTACTTC. The V call is TRBV27, the J call TRBJ2-7, with TRBD2 identical over 7 bases. CDR1 MNHEY and CDR2 SMNVEV come from the germline V gene (reference sequence). V trimming: 6 bases; J trimming: 6 bases; junction bases outside the gene matches: 8. CDR3 length: 13 residues.

CDR3 DNA sequence: TGTGCCAGCAGCTCTCCGGGACAGGGCTACGAGCAGTACTTC. As protein: CASSSPGQGYEQYF. The rearrangement links TRBV5-4 to TRBJ2-7; 9 bases map to TRBD1. J was trimmed by 3 bases and V by 3 bases; bases with no gene match: 4. CDR1 is SGHNT and CDR2 is YYREEE in the germline V gene (reference sequence). The CDR3 runs 14 residues.

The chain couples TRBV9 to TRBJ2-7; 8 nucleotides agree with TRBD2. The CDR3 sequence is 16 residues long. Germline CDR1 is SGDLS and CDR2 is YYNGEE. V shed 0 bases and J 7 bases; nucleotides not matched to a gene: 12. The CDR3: CASSVGGLAGPREQYF. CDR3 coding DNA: TGTGCCAGCAGCGTAGGAGGGTTAGCGGGACCTCGGGAGCAGTACTTC.

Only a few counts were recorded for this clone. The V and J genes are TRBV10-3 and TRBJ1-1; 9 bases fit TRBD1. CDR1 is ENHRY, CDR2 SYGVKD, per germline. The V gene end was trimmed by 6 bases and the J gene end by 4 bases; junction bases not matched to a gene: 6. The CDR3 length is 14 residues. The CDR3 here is CAIRGDRALTEAFF. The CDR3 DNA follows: TGTGCCATCAGGGGGGACAGGGCTCTCACTGAAGCTTTCTTT.

CDR3 sequence (DNA): TGCGCCAGCAGGAGACACCCTAGCACAGATACGCAGTATTTT. Its translation is CASRRHPSTDTQYF. The chain couples TRBV4-3 to TRBJ2-3; D ambiguous. Germline V gene sequence: CDR1 LGHNA, CDR2 YSLEER. The V end was cut by 6 bases, the J end by 0 bases, with 10 bases between. CDR3 length equals 14 residues.

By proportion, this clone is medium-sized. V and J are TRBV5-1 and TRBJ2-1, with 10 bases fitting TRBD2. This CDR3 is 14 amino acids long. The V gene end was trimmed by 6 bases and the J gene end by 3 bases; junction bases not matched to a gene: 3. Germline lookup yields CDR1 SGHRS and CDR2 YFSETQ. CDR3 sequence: CASTLAGGYNEQFF. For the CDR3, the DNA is TGCGCCAGCACCTTAGCGGGGGGCTACAATGAGCAGTTCTTC.

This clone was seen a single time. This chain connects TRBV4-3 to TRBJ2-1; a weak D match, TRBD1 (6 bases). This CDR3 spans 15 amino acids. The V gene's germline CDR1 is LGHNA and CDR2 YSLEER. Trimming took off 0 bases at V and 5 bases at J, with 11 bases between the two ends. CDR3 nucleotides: TGCGCCAGCAGCCAAGACAGGGGATACGACAATGAGCAGTTCTTC. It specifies CASSQDRGYDNEQFF.

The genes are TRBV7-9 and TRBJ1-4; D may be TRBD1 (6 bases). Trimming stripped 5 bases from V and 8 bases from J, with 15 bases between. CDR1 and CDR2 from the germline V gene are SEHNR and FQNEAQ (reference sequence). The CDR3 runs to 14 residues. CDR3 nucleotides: TGTGCCAGCAGCGCCGGGGGGGCGGACGAAAAACTGTTTTTT. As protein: CASSAGGADEKLFF.

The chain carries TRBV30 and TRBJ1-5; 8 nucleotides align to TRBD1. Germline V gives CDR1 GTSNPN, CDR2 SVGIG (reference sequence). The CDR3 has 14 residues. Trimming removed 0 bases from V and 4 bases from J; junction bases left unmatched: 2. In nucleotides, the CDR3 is TGTGCCTGGAGTGTACAGGGGGTAAATCAGCCCCAGCATTTT. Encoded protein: CAWSVQGVNQPQHF.

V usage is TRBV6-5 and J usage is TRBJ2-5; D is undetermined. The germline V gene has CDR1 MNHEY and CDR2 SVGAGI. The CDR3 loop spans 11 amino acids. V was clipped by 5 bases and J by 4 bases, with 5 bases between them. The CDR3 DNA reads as TGTGCCAGCAGTCGGAGAGAGACCCAGTACTTC. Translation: CASSRRETQYF.

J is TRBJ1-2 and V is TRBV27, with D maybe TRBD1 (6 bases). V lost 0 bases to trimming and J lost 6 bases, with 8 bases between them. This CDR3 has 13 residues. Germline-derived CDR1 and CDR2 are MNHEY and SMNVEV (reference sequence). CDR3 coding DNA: TGTGCCAGCAGTTTATCCGGACAGCATGGCTACACCTTC. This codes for CASSLSGQHGYTF.

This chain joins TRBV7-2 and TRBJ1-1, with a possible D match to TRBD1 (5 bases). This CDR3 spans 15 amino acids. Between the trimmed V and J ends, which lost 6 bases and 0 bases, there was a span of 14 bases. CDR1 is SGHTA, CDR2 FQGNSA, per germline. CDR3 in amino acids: CASRSTTAMNTEAFF. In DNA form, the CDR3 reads TGTGCCAGCAGATCCACGACAGCCATGAACACTGAAGCTTTCTTT.

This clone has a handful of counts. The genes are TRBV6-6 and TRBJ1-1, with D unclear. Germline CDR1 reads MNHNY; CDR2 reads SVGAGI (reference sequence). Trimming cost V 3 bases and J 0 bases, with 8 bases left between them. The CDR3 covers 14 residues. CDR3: CASSYPEMNTEAFF. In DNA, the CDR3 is TGTGCCAGCAGTTATCCGGAGATGAACACTGAAGCTTTCTTT.